The entry below describes one TCR beta chain. What it recognizes is unknown. The data derive from a study of B cell selection in AIRE deficiency. Study conclusions and caveats: Only TCRbeta was sequenced; around two fifths of shared healthy Treg sequences appeared in Tconv.

Per the original methods: Patients' conventional T cells yielded about 100,000 distinct TCRbeta sequences; donors' over 1.3x10^5. The assay was immunoSEQ multiplex PCR, and TCRdb's table has in-frame clones only and misses some. The DNA was the basis for D and trimming; V, J and clone size are from that table. The sample has roughly 23,000 clones, roughly 96% seen once. The sorted conventional CD4 T cells were gated as CD4+CD127+. The CDR3 length is 15 residues. In germline, CDR1 is LNHDA, CDR2 SQIVND (reference sequence). The V gene lost 10 bases and the J gene lost 2 bases, with 19 bases spanning the gap.

Source material: CD4+CD127+ conventional T cells sorted from PBMCs. The receptor's source is a human donor in good health. The chain uses TRBV19 and TRBJ2-3; tentatively, D is TRBD2 (6 bases). The CDR3 here is CATKGTLAFTDTQYF. CDR3 DNA: TGTGCCACCAAGGGGACTCTTGCATTCACAGATACGCAGTATTTT.